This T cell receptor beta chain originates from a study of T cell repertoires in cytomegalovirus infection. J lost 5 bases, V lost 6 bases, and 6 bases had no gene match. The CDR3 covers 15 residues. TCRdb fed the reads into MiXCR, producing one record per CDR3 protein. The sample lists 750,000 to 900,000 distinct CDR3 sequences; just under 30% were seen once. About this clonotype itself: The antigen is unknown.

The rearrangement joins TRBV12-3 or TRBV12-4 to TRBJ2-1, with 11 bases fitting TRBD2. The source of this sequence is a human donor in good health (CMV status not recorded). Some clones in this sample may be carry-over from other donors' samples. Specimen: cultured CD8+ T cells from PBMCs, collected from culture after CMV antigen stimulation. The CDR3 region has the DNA TGTGCCAGCAGGAGATTGACTAGCGGGGACAATGAGCAGTTCTTC. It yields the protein CASRRLTSGDNEQFF.